This entry describes one T cell receptor beta chain. The data originate from a study of shared clonotypes between healthy human individuals. The assay was immunoSEQ multiplex PCR, and TCRdb's table has in-frame clones only and misses some. The sample shows fewer than 1.8 million clones, just under 99% of them seen only once. This receptor was identified in a young man in good health. The sequenced sample was naive CD4+ T cells sorted from blood. Subset in this sample: CD45RA+ positively selected.

DNA of the CDR3: TGCAGCGTTGGCCCTAAGTTGCGGGACGTTGAGCAGTTCTTC. Its translation is CSVGPKLRDVEQFF. The chain employs TRBV29-1 and TRBJ2-1; TRBD2 is a possible D gene (6 bases). CDR3 length equals 14 residues. Germline values: CDR1 SQVTM, CDR2 ANQGSEA. Trimming left V 4 bases short and J 9 bases short, with 19 bases between.